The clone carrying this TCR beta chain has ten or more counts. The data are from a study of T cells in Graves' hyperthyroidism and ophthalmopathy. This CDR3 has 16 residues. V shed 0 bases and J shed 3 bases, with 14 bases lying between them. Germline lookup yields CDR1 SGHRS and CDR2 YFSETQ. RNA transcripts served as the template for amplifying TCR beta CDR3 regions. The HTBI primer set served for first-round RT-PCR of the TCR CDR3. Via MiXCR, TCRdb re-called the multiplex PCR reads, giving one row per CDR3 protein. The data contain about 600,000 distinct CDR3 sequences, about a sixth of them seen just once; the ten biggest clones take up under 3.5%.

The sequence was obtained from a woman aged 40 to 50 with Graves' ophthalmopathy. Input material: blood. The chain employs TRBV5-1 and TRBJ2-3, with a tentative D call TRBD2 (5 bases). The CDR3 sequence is CASSLDSSRKTDTQYF. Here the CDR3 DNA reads TGCGCCAGCAGCTTGGATTCTAGCCGGAAAACAGATACGCAGTATTTT. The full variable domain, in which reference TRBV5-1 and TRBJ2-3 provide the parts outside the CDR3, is KAGVTQTPRYLIKTRGQQVTLSCSPISGHRSVSWYQQTPGQGLQFLFEYFSETQRNKGNFPGRFSGRQFSNSRSEMNVSTLELGDSALYLCASSLDSSRKTDTQYFGPGTRLTVL.